Sequencing of this T cell receptor beta chain was carried out in a study of neurological immune-mediated disorders (dated by TCRdb to between 2018 and 2020). Turning to the overall study: Peripheral blood TCR-beta repertoires from patients with HTLV-I-associated myelopathy (HAM/TSP), patients with multiple sclerosis, and healthy controls were compared in the study using UMI-based sequencing. The approximately 99 TCR-beta libraries included longitudinal samples, technical triplicates and paired sorted CD4+ and CD8+ T-cell subsets alongside PBMC samples. The cohort was made up of about 65 subjects, consisting of some 15 HAM/TSP patients, roughly 35 multiple sclerosis patients and 20 or so healthy controls.

Blood bank volunteers in Maryland, USA served as the healthy controls. For sorted-subset TCR libraries, 1 million sorted CD4+ or CD8+ T cells were used. Peripheral blood was subjected to Ficoll-Hypaque density gradient centrifugation to isolate PBMCs, which were then cryopreserved in liquid nitrogen. Paired sorted CD4+ and CD8+ subsets came from healthy controls, HAM/TSP patients and MS patients. cDNA was synthesized by template-switch 5'RACE using a primer carrying a 10-nucleotide random unique molecular identifier by which each TCR transcript was tagged. Each sequencing run produced over 190 million TCR-beta sequences covering 15-18 subjects. The RNeasy kit was used for extraction of total RNA. TCR-beta VDJ regions were amplified with primers for the TCR constant region and the 5'RACE anchor, using the KAPA Real-time Library Amplification kit. A first PCR added sample indexes and Illumina adaptors, after which a second PCR increased the library yield. After Ampure bead purification, the roughly 650 bp TCR product was size-selected on a 2% E-gel SizeSelection system. Before pooling, library quality was assessed on a Bioanalyzer, concentration was determined with Qubit, and library quantification was performed with the Kapa Library Quantification kit. Libraries were sequenced paired-end 2 x 150 bp on an Illumina HiSeq 2500. To increase sequence diversity, about 24-32% phiX was spiked into each library pool. The paper's data handling went like this. The quality-filtered reads were processed with the UMI-based MiGEC pipeline, whose error correction step removed more than 75% of the raw TCR sequences. IMGT germline references were used for aligning VDJ genes, and each clonotype was defined as a unique CDR3 amino acid sequence together with its V-J genes. VDJtools evaluated clonal expansion, Shannon diversity and CDR3 relatedness (CalcPairwiseDistances, ClusterSamples); CLCbio workbench built phylogenetic trees. A clone was classed as expanded if it had 8 or more unique UMIs, a cutoff based on coefficient-of-variation modelling across technical triplicates. The raw public reads went through TCRdb reprocessing: fastp at Q25, MiXCR clone calling, in-frame beta chains kept. Entries that share a CDR3 protein sequence are merged under the most common genes and DNA. For this entry, the V and J calls and clone size follow TCRdb and not the study's own pipeline. This sample lists about 17,000 distinct CDR3 sequences; 3% to 4.5% were detected once. The ten largest clones capture 20% to 25% of the sample.

This clonotype occurred many times. Its recognized antigen is unknown. It has no much larger one-base neighbor in the sample; base qualities were not kept. Study-wide findings and limitations: No identical CDR3 amino acid sequences were found to be shared among expanded clones across subjects, suggesting that TCR-beta repertoires were private in all groups. TCR clonal expansion was highest in HAM/TSP patients and lowest in MS patients, with MS patients falling below even healthy controls.

The sequence was collected from a woman aged 40-49 years in good health. Material: CD8+ T cells from blood.

The CDR3 reads CASSYSERDYEQYF. The DNA reads as follows: TGTGCCAGCAGTTACTCGGAGCGAGACTACGAGCAGTACTTC. This sequence uses TRBV6-5 and TRBJ2-7; no D gene is confidently identified. At the junction V is shortened by 0 bases and J by 3 bases, with 9 bases in between. Via the germline V gene, CDR1 is MNHEY and CDR2 SVGAGI. The CDR3 starts with the cysteine, ends with the phenylalanine, and has 14 residues. The retained sequence is limited to the CDR3, 42 bases, with the frame set at the first base.